Each of the 14 T cell receptor beta chains below was sequenced from the same sample in a study of vaccination effects on CD4 cells after COVID-19. No cognate antigen is known for these TCRs. This table comes from immunoSEQ multiplex PCR, and its TCRdb copy is limited to in-frame clones, with some not included. The table lists about 37,000 clones, around 79% of them singletons. CD4+ T cells were isolated after approximately 10 days of culture. The sample was CD4+ T cells from PBMCs cultured without peptide, taken before COVID-19 vaccination. These TCRs come from a human donor who received a COVID-19 vaccine.

The chain is built from TRBV11-3 and TRBJ2-3; 13 bases are a match to TRBD2. The germline V gene has CDR1 SGHNT and CDR2 YENEEA. The V gene end was trimmed by 3 bases and the J gene end by 6 bases; junction bases not matched to a gene: 6. The CDR3 sequence is 16 residues long. CDR3 sequence: CASSLGLAGRSDTQYF. The CDR3 bases are TGTGCCAGCAGCTTGGGACTAGCGGGAAGGTCGGATACGCAGTATTTT.

CDR3 region: CASSPRGINTGELFF. In DNA, the CDR3 is TGTGCCAGTAGTCCCAGGGGTATAAACACCGGGGAGCTGTTTTTT. V and J are TRBV19 and TRBJ2-2; tentative D call: TRBD1 (6 bases). This CDR3 region has 15 residues. Germline V lookup: CDR1 LNHDA, CDR2 SQIVND (reference sequence). Trimming took off 5 bases at V and 2 bases at J, with 12 bases between the two ends.

V gene TRBV19 combines with J gene TRBJ2-3; no clear D. Trimming left V 5 bases short and J 1 base short, with 4 bases between. This CDR3 comprises 12 residues. Looked up from germline, CDR1 is LNHDA and CDR2 is SQIVND (reference sequence). CDR3 DNA sequence: TGTGCCAGTAGTCCGGGCACAGATACGCAGTATTTT. This translates into CASSPGTDTQYF.

The chain has TRBV4-2 and TRBJ1-3; 8 positions match TRBD1. The germline CDR1 and CDR2 sequences are LGHNA and YNFKEQ. CDR3 length: 17 amino acids. The ends lost 3 bases at V and 3 bases at J; junction bases unmatched: 10. The CDR3 spells CASSHRKTGEYGNTIYF. The CDR3 DNA reads as TGTGCCAGCAGCCACAGAAAGACAGGGGAGTATGGAAACACCATATATTTT.

The genes are TRBV30 and TRBJ1-2; TRBD1 is a possible D gene (6 bases). This CDR3 is 14 amino acids long. Trimming shortened V by 2 bases and J by 7 bases, and 17 bases separated the two germline ends. Germline V lookup: CDR1 GTSNPN, CDR2 SVGIG (reference sequence). The CDR3 protein is CAWSPSVNRAGYTF. CDR3 nucleotides: TGTGCCTGGAGTCCCTCAGTGAACAGGGCTGGCTACACCTTC. Combining the CDR3 with reference TRBV30 and TRBJ1-2 gives the whole variable domain SQTIHQWPATLVQPVGSPLSLECTVEGTSNPNLYWYRQAAGRGLQLLFYSVGIGQISSEVPQNLSASRPQDRQFILSSKKLLLSDSGFYLCAWSPSVNRAGYTFGSGTRLTVV.

The chain carries TRBV6-5 and TRBJ1-1, with a tentative D call TRBD1 (5 bases). This CDR3 contains 16 residues. Per germline, CDR1 MNHEY and CDR2 SVGAGI. With 0 bases removed from V and 4 bases from J, the gap between germline ends came to 15 bases. The DNA of the CDR3 is TGTGCCAGCAGTTACTCTATAAGGGCCGGGGGCACTGAAGCTTTCTTT. Protein product: CASSYSIRAGGTEAFF.

CDR3 nucleotides: TGTGCCAGCAGCTTGGGACTAGCTTCCTACGAGCAGTACTTC. It is translated as CASSLGLASYEQYF. This sequence joins TRBV5-6 and TRBJ2-7; TRBD2 matches at 7 bases. CDR3 length: 14 residues. Germline-derived CDR1 and CDR2 are SGHDT and YYEEEE. V lost 0 bases, J lost 1 base, and 1 base stayed unmatched.

The chain carries TRBV5-1 and TRBJ2-2; D is possibly TRBD1 or TRBD2 (5 bases each). Germline V lookup: CDR1 SGHRS, CDR2 YFSETQ. Trimming took off 7 bases at V and 6 bases at J, with 13 bases between the two ends. The CDR3 is 13 residues long. The CDR3 reads CASSLWGPGELFF. The CDR3 region has the DNA TGCGCCAGCTCTTTGTGGGGACCCGGGGAGCTGTTTTTT. The whole variable domain, filled in from reference TRBV5-1 and TRBJ2-2, reads KAGVTQTPRYLIKTRGQQVTLSCSPISGHRSVSWYQQTPGQGLQFLFEYFSETQRNKGNFPGRFSGRQFSNSRSEMNVSTLELGDSALYLCASSLWGPGELFFGEGSRLTVL.

The rearrangement joins TRBV5-1 to TRBJ2-5, with a possible D match to TRBD2 (5 bases). The germline V gene has CDR1 SGHRS and CDR2 YFSETQ. The V and J ends lost 5 bases and 5 bases respectively, with 13 bases between them. There are 13 residues in the CDR3. CDR3 DNA sequence: TGCGCCAGCAGACCCGGGGAGCGGGAGACCCAGTACTTC. Protein sequence: CASRPGERETQYF.

The chain links TRBV25-1 to TRBJ2-1, with 9 bases identical to TRBD1. The CDR3 runs to 14 residues. Looked up from germline, CDR1 is MGHDK and CDR2 is SYGVNS. With 3 bases clipped from V and 8 bases from J, the junction kept 5 bases outside the gene matches. The CDR3 here is CASSEGQGWDEQFF. As DNA, the CDR3 is TGTGCCAGCAGTGAGGGACAGGGTTGGGATGAGCAGTTCTTC.

The CDR3: CASSSQEQGLQYF. The CDR3 nucleotides read TGTGCCAGCAGCTCCCAGGAACAGGGTTTGCAGTACTTC. The V and J genes are TRBV7-2 and TRBJ2-7, with D perhaps matching TRBD1 (6 bases). CDR1 SGHTA and CDR2 FQGNSA come from the germline V gene. CDR3 length: 13 amino acids. The germline V and J ends were trimmed by 4 bases and 9 bases, with 16 bases remaining between them.

This chain links TRBV18 with TRBJ1-5; no firm D call. Trimming removed 3 bases from V and 7 bases from J, with 7 bases in between. This CDR3 has 12 residues. In germline, CDR1 is KGHSH, CDR2 LQKENI. The CDR3 here is CASSPSEQPQHF. The CDR3 nucleotides read TGTGCCAGCTCACCCTCAGAGCAGCCCCAGCATTTT.

V and J are TRBV3-1 (or the pseudogene TRBV3-2) and TRBJ1-5; D perhaps matches TRBD1 (5 bases). The germline gives CDR1 LGHDT, CDR2 YNNKEL (reference sequence). This CDR3 spans 18 amino acids. Trimming cost V 1 base and J 4 bases, with 20 bases left between them. CDR3 nucleotides: TGTGCCAGCAGCCAAGGGTCGGGCAGGGCGCCCCAAAATCAGCCCCAGCATTTT. The encoded protein is CASSQGSGRAPQNQPQHF.

V usage is TRBV5-1 and J usage is TRBJ1-6; D is perhaps TRBD1 (5 bases). The CDR3 sequence is 16 residues long. V dropped 0 bases and J dropped 5 bases, with 12 bases sitting between them. Germline V CDR1 and CDR2: SGHRS, YFSETQ. The CDR3 loop is CASSLGAGSDNSPLHF. The CDR3 DNA sequence: TGCGCCAGCAGCTTGGGGGCAGGGTCAGATAATTCACCCCTCCACTTT. The full variable domain, with the rest looked up from reference TRBV5-1 and TRBJ1-6, is KAGVTQTPRYLIKTRGQQVTLSCSPISGHRSVSWYQQTPGQGLQFLFEYFSETQRNKGNFPGRFSGRQFSNSRSEMNVSTLELGDSALYLCASSLGAGSDNSPLHFGNGTRLTVT.